These 7 T cell receptor beta chains were all obtained from the same sample, sequenced in a study of type 1 regulatory T cells. In TCRdb, the reads were re-called with MiXCR into one record per CDR3 protein. The sample shows tens of thousands of distinct CDR3 sequences, 12% of them seen only once. Their antigen targets remain unknown. The sample taken for sequencing was cultured non-Tr1 T cells, either the whole culture or a sorted T cell fraction (not recorded which). Receptor source: a human donor in good health.

A few counts support this clonotype. The chain uses TRBV5-6 and TRBJ1-6; 10 nucleotides agree with TRBD1. With 4 bases clipped from V and 10 bases from J, the junction kept 5 bases outside the gene matches. Per germline, CDR1 SGHDT and CDR2 YYEEEE. The CDR3 runs to 14 residues. The CDR3 DNA sequence: TGTGCCAGCAGCACGACAGGGGGCCGATCACCCCTCCACTTT. It encodes CASSTTGGRSPLHF.

There are many counts of this clonotype. In DNA, the CDR3 is TGTGCCAGCAGTTTTACGGTGGTCCCCGGGGAGCTGTTTTTT. Its protein is CASSFTVVPGELFF. The chain combines TRBV28 with TRBJ2-2; D is ambiguous. V lost 3 bases to trimming and J lost 6 bases, with 11 bases between them. CDR3 length: 14 residues. The germline V gene encodes CDR1 MDHEN and CDR2 SYDVKM.

This clonotype was seen many times. In DNA form, the CDR3 reads TGTGCCAGCAGCCGCCATGGGACTAGCGGGACGGATGAGCAGTTCTTC. Amino acids: CASSRHGTSGTDEQFF. The chain carries TRBV6-2 or TRBV6-3 and TRBJ2-1; TRBD2 matches 13 bases. CDR1 and CDR2 (germline): MNHEY, SVGEGT. The trim removed 6 bases at V and 8 bases at J, leaving 10 bases unmatched. The CDR3 is 16 amino acids.

This clonotype was observed at least ten times. The CDR3 is CASSQDGGRRQTNTGELFF. The CDR3 DNA reads as TGTGCCAGCAGCCAAGATGGGGGGCGAAGGCAGACGAACACCGGGGAGCTGTTTTTT. V gene TRBV4-2 combines with J gene TRBJ2-2; the D call may be TRBD1 or TRBD2 (6 bases each). Looked up from germline, CDR1 is LGHNA and CDR2 is YNFKEQ. The V end was cut by 0 bases, the J end by 0 bases, with 17 bases between. CDR3 length: 19 amino acids.

This clonotype was picked up many times. The chain combines TRBV20-1 with TRBJ2-2; D remains unclear. Germline CDR1 and CDR2: DFQATT and SNEGSKA (reference sequence). There are 14 residues in the CDR3. V lost 6 bases and J 5 bases, leaving 16 bases between the germline ends. CDR3 in DNA: TGCAGTGCCCACGCCCCCGGAAGGACCGGGGAGCTGTTTTTT. This translates into CSAHAPGRTGELFF.

This clonotype has ten or more counts. In nucleotides, the CDR3 is TGCGCCAGCAGCTCGACAGGCGGGCGCTCTGGAAACACCATATATTTT. Its translation: CASSSTGGRSGNTIYF. The chain recombines TRBV5-1 with TRBJ1-3, with TRBD1 as a possible D gene (6 bases). The ends were cut back, 3 bases at V and 0 bases at J, with 13 bases in the middle. This CDR3 is built from 16 residues. The germline V gene has CDR1 SGHRS and CDR2 YFSETQ.

The table lists this clonotype with many counts. The gene calls are TRBV20-1 and TRBJ2-6; TRBD2 might be the D (5 bases). Per germline, CDR1 DFQATT and CDR2 SNEGSKA (reference sequence). V lost 6 bases and J lost 3, with 15 bases in between. The CDR3 length is 15 residues. The CDR3 DNA reads TGCAGTGCAACTAAGAGGAGCGGTGGGGCCAACGTCCTGACTTTC. Translation: CSATKRSGGANVLTF.